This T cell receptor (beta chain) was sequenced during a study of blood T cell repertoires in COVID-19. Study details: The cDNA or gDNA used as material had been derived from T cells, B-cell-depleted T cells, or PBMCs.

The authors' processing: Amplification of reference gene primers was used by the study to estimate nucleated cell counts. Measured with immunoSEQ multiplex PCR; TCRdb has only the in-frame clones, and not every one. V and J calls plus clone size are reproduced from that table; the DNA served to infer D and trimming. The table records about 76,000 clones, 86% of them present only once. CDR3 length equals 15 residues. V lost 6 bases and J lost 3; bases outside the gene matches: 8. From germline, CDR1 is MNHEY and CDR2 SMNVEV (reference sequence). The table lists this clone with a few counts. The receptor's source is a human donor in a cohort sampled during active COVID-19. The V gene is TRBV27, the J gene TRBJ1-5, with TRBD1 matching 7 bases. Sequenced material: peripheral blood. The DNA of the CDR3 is TGTGCCAGCAGGGCCGACAGGGTCCCCAATCAGCCCCAGCATTTT. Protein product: CASRADRVPNQPQHF.